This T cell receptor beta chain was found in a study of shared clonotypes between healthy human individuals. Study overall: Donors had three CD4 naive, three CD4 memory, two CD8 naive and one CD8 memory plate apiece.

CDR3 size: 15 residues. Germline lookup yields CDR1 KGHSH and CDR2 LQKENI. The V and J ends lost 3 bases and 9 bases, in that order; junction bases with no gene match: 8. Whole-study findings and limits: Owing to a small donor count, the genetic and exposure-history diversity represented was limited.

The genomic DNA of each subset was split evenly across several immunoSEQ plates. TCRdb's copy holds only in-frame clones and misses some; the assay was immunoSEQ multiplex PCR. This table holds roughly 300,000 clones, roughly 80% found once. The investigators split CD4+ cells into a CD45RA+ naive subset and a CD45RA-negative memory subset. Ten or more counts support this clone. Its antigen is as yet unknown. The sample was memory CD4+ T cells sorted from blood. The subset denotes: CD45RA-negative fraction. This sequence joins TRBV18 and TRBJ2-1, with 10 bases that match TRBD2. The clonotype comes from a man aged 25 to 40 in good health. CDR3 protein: CASSPPSGRDLEQFF. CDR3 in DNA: TGTGCCAGCTCACCCCCAAGCGGGAGGGATCTTGAGCAGTTCTTC.